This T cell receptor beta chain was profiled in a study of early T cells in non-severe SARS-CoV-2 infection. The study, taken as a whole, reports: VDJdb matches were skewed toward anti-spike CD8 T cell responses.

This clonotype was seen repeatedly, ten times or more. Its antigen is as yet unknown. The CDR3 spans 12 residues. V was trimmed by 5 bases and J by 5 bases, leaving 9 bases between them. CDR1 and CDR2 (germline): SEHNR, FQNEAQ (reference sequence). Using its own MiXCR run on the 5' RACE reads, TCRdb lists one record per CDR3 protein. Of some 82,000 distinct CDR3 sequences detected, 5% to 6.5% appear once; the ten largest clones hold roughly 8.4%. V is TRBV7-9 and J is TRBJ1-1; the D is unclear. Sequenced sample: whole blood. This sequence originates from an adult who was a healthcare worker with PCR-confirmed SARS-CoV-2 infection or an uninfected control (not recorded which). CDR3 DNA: TGTGCCAGCAGCCCGGGGTTTACTGAAGCTTTCTTT. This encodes CASSPGFTEAFF.